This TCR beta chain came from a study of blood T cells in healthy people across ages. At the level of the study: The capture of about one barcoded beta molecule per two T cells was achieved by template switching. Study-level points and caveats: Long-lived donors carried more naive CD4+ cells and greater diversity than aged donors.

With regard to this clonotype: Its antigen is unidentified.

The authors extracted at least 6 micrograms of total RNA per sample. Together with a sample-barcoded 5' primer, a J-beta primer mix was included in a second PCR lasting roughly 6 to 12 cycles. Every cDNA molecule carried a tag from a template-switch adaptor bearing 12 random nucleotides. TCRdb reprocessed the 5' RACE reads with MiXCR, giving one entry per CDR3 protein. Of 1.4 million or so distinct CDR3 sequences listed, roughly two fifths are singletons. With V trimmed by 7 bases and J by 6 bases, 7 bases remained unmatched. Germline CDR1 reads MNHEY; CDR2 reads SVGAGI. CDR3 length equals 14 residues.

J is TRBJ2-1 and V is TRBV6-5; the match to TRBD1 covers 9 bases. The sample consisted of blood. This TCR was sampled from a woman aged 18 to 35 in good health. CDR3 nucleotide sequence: TGTGCCAGCACCACAGGGGACAGGGTCAATGAGCAGTTCTTC. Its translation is CASTTGDRVNEQFF.